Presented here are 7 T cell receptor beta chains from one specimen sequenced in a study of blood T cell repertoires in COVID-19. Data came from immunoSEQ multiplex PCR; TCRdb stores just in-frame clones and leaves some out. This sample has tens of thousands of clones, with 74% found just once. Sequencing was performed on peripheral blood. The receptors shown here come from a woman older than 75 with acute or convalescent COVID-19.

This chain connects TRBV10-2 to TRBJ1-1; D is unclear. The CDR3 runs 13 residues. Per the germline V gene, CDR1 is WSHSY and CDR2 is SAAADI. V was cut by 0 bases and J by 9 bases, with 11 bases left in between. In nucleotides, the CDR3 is TGCGCCAGCAGTGAGTCGACGTGGGAGCAAGCTTTCTTT. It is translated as CASSESTWEQAFF.

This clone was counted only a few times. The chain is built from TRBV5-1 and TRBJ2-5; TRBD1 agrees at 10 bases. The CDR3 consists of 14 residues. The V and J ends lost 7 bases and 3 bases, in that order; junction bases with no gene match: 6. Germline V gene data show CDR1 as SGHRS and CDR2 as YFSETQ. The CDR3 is CASGTGTGEETQYF. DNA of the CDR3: TGCGCCAGCGGGACCGGGACAGGGGAAGAGACCCAGTACTTC.

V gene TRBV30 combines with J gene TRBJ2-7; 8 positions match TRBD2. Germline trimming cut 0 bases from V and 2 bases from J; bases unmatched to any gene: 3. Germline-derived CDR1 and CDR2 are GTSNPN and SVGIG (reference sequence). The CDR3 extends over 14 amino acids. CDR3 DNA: TGTGCCTGGAGTGTGGGGGGACTAGCCTACGAGCAGTACTTC. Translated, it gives CAWSVGGLAYEQYF.

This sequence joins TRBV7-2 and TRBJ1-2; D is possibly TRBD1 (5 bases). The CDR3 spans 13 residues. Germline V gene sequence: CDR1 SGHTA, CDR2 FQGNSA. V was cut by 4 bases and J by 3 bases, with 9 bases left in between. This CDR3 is CASSSGRHYGYTF. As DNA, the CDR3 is TGTGCCAGCAGCTCAGGGCGGCACTATGGCTACACCTTC.

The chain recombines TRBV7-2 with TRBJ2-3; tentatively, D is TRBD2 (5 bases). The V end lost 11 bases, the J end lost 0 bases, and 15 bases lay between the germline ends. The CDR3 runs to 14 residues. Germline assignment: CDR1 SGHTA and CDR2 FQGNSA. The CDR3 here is CAGVSRTSTDTQYF. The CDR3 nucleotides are TGTGCCGGCGTTAGTAGGACTAGCACAGATACGCAGTATTTT.

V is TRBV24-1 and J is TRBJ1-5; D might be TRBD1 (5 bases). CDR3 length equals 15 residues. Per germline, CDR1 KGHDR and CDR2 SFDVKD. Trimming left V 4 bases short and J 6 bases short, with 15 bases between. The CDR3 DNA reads TGTGCCACCAGTGAGGGGGGAGGGCGAGCTCAGCCCCAGCATTTT. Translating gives CATSEGGGRAQPQHF.

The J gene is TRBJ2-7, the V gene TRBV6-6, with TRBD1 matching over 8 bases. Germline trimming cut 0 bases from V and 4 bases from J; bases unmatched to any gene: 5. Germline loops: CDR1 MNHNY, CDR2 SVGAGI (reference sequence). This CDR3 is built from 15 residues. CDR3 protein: CASSYSDREGYEQYF. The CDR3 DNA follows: TGTGCCAGCAGTTACTCGGACAGGGAAGGGTACGAGCAGTACTTC.